The clone carrying this T cell receptor beta chain was picked up one time. Its antigen remains unidentified. The junction shows a germline mismatch at one end, possibly a read error. The source of the sample is a study of T cell responses to AZD1222 COVID-19 vaccine. Study-wide points: Females outnumbered males among donors, who were mostly white British; clonal diversity was possibly underestimated. Reports indicate that nearly half of spike-specific TCRs are directed at unmutated variant regions.

Profiling relied on immunoSEQ multiplex PCR, and the TCRdb table lists in-frame clones only, not all of them. The table shows 200,000 to 250,000 clones, with around 94% occurring only once. This CDR3 has 12 amino acids. From germline, CDR1 is SEHNR and CDR2 FQNEAQ (reference sequence). Sequencing used peripheral blood, obtained 28 days after the second dose of the MenACWY control vaccine. The origin of this receptor is an adult who received the MenACWY meningococcal vaccine as a control. V usage is TRBV7-9 and J usage is TRBJ1-4, with 8 bases aligning to TRBD1. CDR3 in amino acids: CASSLNRDRKTF. In nucleotides, the CDR3 is TGTGCCAGCAGCTTAAACCGGGACAGGAAGACTTTT.